This is a list of T cell receptor beta chains from one sample in a study of vaccination and CD4 T cells after COVID-19. The antigens these receptors bind are not known. TCRdb ran MiXCR on the PCR reads and lists one entry per CDR3 protein. The sample contains around 19,000 distinct CDR3 sequences, about 56% of which appear only once. The sample was CD4+ T cells from blood, cultured in vitro, taken before SARS-CoV-2 vaccination. These receptors were taken from a human donor who had recovered from COVID-19. Each CDR3 is given with its conserved first and last residue. The order of the fields is J gene, V gene, CDR3 protein.

j_gene: TRBJ1-2; v_gene: TRBV6-1; CDR3aa: CASRTGGNYGYTF
j_gene: TRBJ1-1; v_gene: TRBV5-1; CDR3aa: CASRPNPDSRTEAFF
j_gene: TRBJ1-6; v_gene: TRBV6-2/TRBV6-3; CDR3aa: CASRPLIVLALHF
j_gene: TRBJ1-1; v_gene: TRBV20-1; CDR3aa: CSARYGQSEAFF
j_gene: TRBJ2-5; v_gene: TRBV20-1; CDR3aa: CSARGGTNLETQYF
j_gene: TRBJ1-1; v_gene: TRBV11-2; CDR3aa: CASSFRTGRLNTEAFF
j_gene: TRBJ2-7; v_gene: TRBV19; CDR3aa: CASGTEYEQYF
j_gene: TRBJ1-4; v_gene: TRBV7-9; CDR3aa: CASSLVQGSRATNEKLFF
j_gene: TRBJ1-5; v_gene: TRBV5-5; CDR3aa: CASSLEGTQPQHF
j_gene: TRBJ2-5; v_gene: TRBV20-1; CDR3aa: CSASHTSGGIQETQYF